This is a list of T cell receptor beta chains from one sample in a study of OX40 agonist ivuxolimab in advanced cancers. Data came from immunoSEQ multiplex PCR; TCRdb stores just in-frame clones and leaves some out. The profile covers under 55,000 clones, with around 90% appearing a single time and roughly a sixth taken by the ten largest. Sequences were derived from CD4+ or CD8+ T cells sorted from blood, sampled in a trial of the OX40 agonist ivuxolimab. The receptors originated from an adult with an advanced solid tumor such as melanoma, head and neck, liver or kidney cancer. The CDR3 runs from the conserved cysteine through the conserved F or W. The order of the fields is D gene, J gene, V gene, clone size, CDR3 protein, CDR3 DNA. The D gene is left open where the match is weak. Clone size is stated in some rows and not others, as once, few, many or a class when expanded.

>-|TRBJ1-1|TRBV7-8|-
CASSEEGMTWDTEAFF
TGTGCCAGCAGCGAGGAGGGTATGACATGGGACACTGAAGCTTTCTTT
>-|TRBJ1-1|TRBV29-1|-
CSVAGGSLGNTEAFF
TGCAGCGTAGCGGGCGGTTCTCTTGGAAACACTGAAGCTTTCTTT
>TRBD2|TRBJ2-1|TRBV6-6|-
CASILGGVDEQFF
TGTGCCAGCATTCTTGGGGGGGTCGATGAGCAGTTCTTC
>-|TRBJ2-7|TRBV7-6|-
CASSAAGGGDEQYF
TGTGCCAGCAGCGCCGCAGGGGGGGGTGACGAGCAGTACTTC
>-|TRBJ1-2|TRBV27|-
CASSQAYSMGYTF
TGTGCCAGCAGTCAGGCGTACTCTATGGGCTACACCTTC
>-|TRBJ1-3|TRBV27|-
CASSLRNPGNTIYF
TGTGCCAGCAGTTTACGCAACCCTGGAAACACCATATATTTT
>TRBD1|TRBJ2-2|TRBV9|-
CASSEETGGTGELFF
TGTGCCAGCAGCGAGGAGACAGGGGGAACCGGGGAGCTGTTTTTT
>-|TRBJ2-7|TRBV11-2|-
CASSPRPFGDEQYF
TGTGCCAGCAGCCCCCGACCGTTCGGGGACGAGCAGTACTTC
>TRBD2|TRBJ2-3|TRBV7-9|-
CASSQAGLTDTQYF
TGTGCCAGCAGCCAAGCGGGACTCACAGATACGCAGTATTTT
>-|TRBJ1-2|TRBV20-1|-
CSASPPNGYTF
TGCAGTGCTAGCCCCCCTAATGGCTACACCTTC
>TRBD2|TRBJ2-3|TRBV28|-
CASSFPGTSGGAGTDTQYF
TGTGCCAGCAGTTTCCCAGGGACTAGCGGGGGGGCCGGGACAGATACGCAGTATTTT
>TRBD2|TRBJ2-7|TRBV4-1|-
CASSQASGRAEQYF
TGCGCCAGCAGCCAAGCTAGCGGGAGGGCCGAGCAGTACTTC
>-|TRBJ2-7|TRBV5-5|once
CASSSVSSTVYEQYF
TGTGCCAGCAGCTCCGTCTCCTCGACAGTGTACGAGCAGTACTTC
>TRBD1|TRBJ1-1|TRBV7-9|-
CASSPQSGGLDTEAFF
TGTGCCAGCAGCCCTCAATCAGGGGGTTTGGACACTGAAGCTTTCTTT
>TRBD2|TRBJ2-3|TRBV9|once
CASSEGLAVTDTQYF
TGTGCCAGCAGCGAGGGACTAGCGGTCACAGATACGCAGTATTTT
>-|TRBJ2-7|TRBV28|-
CASSYQVAYEQYF
TGTGCCAGCAGTTACCAGGTAGCCTACGAGCAGTACTTC
>TRBD1|TRBJ2-7|TRBV2|-
CASLTGQLNYEQYF
TGTGCCAGCCTAACGGGACAGCTAAACTACGAGCAGTACTTC
>TRBD1|TRBJ2-2|TRBV9|-
CASSVWGQATTGELFF
TGTGCCAGCAGCGTCTGGGGACAGGCCACCACCGGGGAGCTGTTTTTT
>-|TRBJ2-3|TRBV19|-
CASSIDGTDTQYF
TGTGCCAGTAGTATCGACGGTACAGATACGCAGTATTTT
>-|TRBJ1-3|TRBV7-3|-
CASSQTGSGNTIYF
TGTGCCAGCAGCCAAACGGGCTCTGGAAACACCATATATTTT
>TRBD1|TRBJ1-2|TRBV6-5|-
CASSPGTGGFGGYTF
TGTGCCAGCAGTCCCGGGACAGGGGGTTTTGGTGGCTACACCTTC
>TRBD1|TRBJ1-1|TRBV9|-
CASSLGGLTEAFF
TGTGCCAGCAGCCTAGGGGGCTTGACTGAAGCTTTCTTT
>-|TRBJ2-7|TRBV5-6|-
CASSLVWGTRYEQYF
TGTGCCAGCAGCTTGGTATGGGGGACCCGCTACGAGCAGTACTTC
>-|TRBJ1-2|TRBV9|-
CASSVGWTATF
TGTGCCAGCAGCGTAGGCTGGACAGCCACCTTC
>-|TRBJ1-1|TRBV5-1|-
CASSPLRRKNTEAFF
TGCGCCAGCAGCCCCCTCCGACGGAAGAACACTGAAGCTTTCTTT
>-|TRBJ1-1|TRBV19|-
CASSIDLSGEAFF
TGTGCCAGTAGTATAGATCTATCGGGTGAAGCTTTCTTT
>TRBD1|TRBJ1-1|TRBV10-3|-
CAISPDRTTEAFF
TGTGCCATCAGTCCGGACAGGACAACTGAAGCTTTCTTT
>-|TRBJ2-3|TRBV7-9|-
CASSAGQISTDTQYF
TGTGCCAGCAGCGCTGGACAGATTAGCACAGATACGCAGTATTTT
>TRBD1|TRBJ1-1|TRBV9|once
CASSPRDRADTEAFF
TGTGCCAGCAGCCCAAGGGACAGGGCGGACACTGAAGCTTTCTTT
>-|TRBJ2-5|TRBV27|-
CASSLWSSETQYF
TGTGCCAGCAGTTTATGGAGTTCAGAGACCCAGTACTTC
>TRBD2|TRBJ2-2|TRBV5-4|-
CASSSREGGGELFF
TGTGCCAGCAGCTCGAGGGAGGGAGGCGGGGAGCTGTTTTTT
>-|TRBJ2-1|TRBV7-9|-
CASRPPPSVFSAYNEQFF
TGTGCCAGCAGGCCTCCTCCTAGCGTGTTCTCAGCCTACAATGAGCAGTTCTTC
>TRBD1|TRBJ2-7|TRBV6-5|-
CASSYRDSLQYEQYF
TGTGCCAGCAGTTACCGGGACAGCCTCCAATACGAGCAGTACTTC
>-|TRBJ2-7|TRBV4-2|-
CASSHGRDEQYF
TGTGCCAGCAGCCATGGCCGGGACGAGCAGTACTTC
>TRBD2|TRBJ2-4|TRBV6-5|-
CASSYSSAGPKNIQYF
TGTGCCAGCAGTTACTCGTCAGCGGGGCCAAAAAACATTCAGTACTTC
>-|TRBJ1-6|TRBV5-6|-
CASSLADSPLHF
TGTGCCAGCAGCTTGGCTGACTCACCCCTCCACTTT
>-|TRBJ1-2|TRBV6-1|-
CASSDQGHIPNYGYTF
TGTGCCAGCAGTGACCAGGGACACATACCTAACTATGGCTACACCTTC
>TRBD2|TRBJ2-1|TRBV6-1|few
CASSEISGGNNEQFF
TGTGCCAGCAGTGAAATTAGCGGGGGAAACAATGAGCAGTTCTTC
>TRBD2|TRBJ2-1|TRBV13|-
CASSLVLAGGYNEQFF
TGTGCCAGCAGCTTAGTCCTAGCGGGGGGCTACAATGAGCAGTTCTTC
>TRBD2|TRBJ2-3|TRBV28|-
CASSLDQSGTGTDTQYF
TGTGCCAGCAGTCTCGACCAAAGCGGGACCGGCACAGATACGCAGTATTTT
>-|TRBJ2-1|TRBV5-6|-
CASSSPRRSYNEQFF
TGTGCCAGCAGCTCCCCCCGGCGCTCCTACAATGAGCAGTTCTTC
>TRBD2|TRBJ2-5|TRBV5-6|-
CASSSRLAGGPRQETQYF
TGTGCCAGCAGCTCGAGACTAGCGGGAGGGCCTCGGCAAGAGACCCAGTACTTC
>-|TRBJ2-1|TRBV27|-
CASSLARDKLFF
TGTGCCAGCAGTTTAGCCCGGGACAAGTTGTTCTTC
>TRBD2|TRBJ2-1|TRBV7-8|once
CASSLTGLADYNEQFF
TGTGCCAGCAGCTTAACAGGACTAGCGGACTACAATGAGCAGTTCTTC
>-|TRBJ2-1|TRBV29-1|few
CSVDFWRASDEQFF
TGCAGCGTTGATTTCTGGAGGGCCTCCGATGAGCAGTTCTTC
>TRBD2|TRBJ2-7|TRBV6-6|-
CASSGIQREGRKQYF
TGTGCCAGCAGTGGGATACAGCGGGAGGGCCGGAAGCAGTACTTC
>TRBD1|TRBJ1-4|TRBV9|-
CASSPTPRDSPKF
TGTGCCAGCAGCCCCACCCCACGGGACAGCCCCAAATTT
>-|TRBJ2-3|TRBV6-1|once
CASLRTGSSPDTQYF
TGTGCCAGCCTTCGGACTGGGTCCTCCCCAGATACGCAGTATTTT
>TRBD1|TRBJ1-2|TRBV5-1|-
CASSTWTGAPYGYTF
TGCGCCAGCAGCACTTGGACAGGGGCCCCCTATGGCTACACCTTC
>-|TRBJ1-1|TRBV5-4|-
CASWSGTFAFF
TGTGCCAGCTGGTCCGGGACTTTCGCTTTCTTT
>-|TRBJ2-1|TRBV4-1|-
CASSQGQADNEQFF
TGCGCCAGCAGCCAAGGCCAAGCTGACAATGAGCAGTTCTTC
>-|TRBJ2-7|TRBV19|-
CASSIGQGVFYEQYF
TGTGCCAGTAGTATTGGGCAGGGAGTATTCTACGAGCAGTACTTC
>-|TRBJ1-1|TRBV14|-
CASSQERWSRQQHLNTEAFF
TGTGCCAGCAGCCAAGAGAGATGGTCCCGGCAGCAACACCTGAACACTGAAGCTTTCTTT